The clone carrying this T cell receptor (beta chain) appeared a single time. Its antigen is as yet unknown. The data were taken from a study of shared clonotypes between healthy human individuals. Looking at the study overall: In total, the donors were a couple of women and a few men aged 18 to 49. Whole-study findings and limits: Since donors were few, the genetic and exposure-history diversity represented was limited.

Germline values: CDR1 MNHEY, CDR2 SVGAGI. Between the trimmed V and J ends, which lost 5 bases and 5 bases, there was a span of 15 bases. This CDR3 has 14 amino acids. Each unsorted PBMC replicate got 300 ng genomic DNA, approximately 29,000 genomes. The data were produced by immunoSEQ multiplex PCR, yet TCRdb's version contains in-frame clones alone and is incomplete. In the table there are 450,000 to 650,000 clones, roughly 72% of which are singletons. About 100 million PBMCs were counted before genomic DNA extraction. The sequence was obtained from a middle-aged woman in good health. Some clones in this sample may be carry-over from other donors' samples. Sequenced input: PBMCs. This rearrangement joins TRBV6-5 to TRBJ1-1; D possibly corresponds to TRBD1 (6 bases). The CDR3 DNA is TGTGCCAGCAGTAAACAGGGAAGGGGGACTGAAGCTTTCTTT. It translates to CASSKQGRGTEAFF.